This T cell receptor beta chain was documented in a study of T cell responses to AZD1222 COVID-19 vaccine. Study-wide results and limits: No repertoire was sampled before or during the peak T cell response, only after it. Spike-wide vaccine-associated CD4 TCRs dominated at 160-218 and 743-854.

Turning to this clone: Its specificity is not known.

CDR1 LGHNA and CDR2 YSLEER come from the germline V gene. V gave up 0 bases and J gave up 4 bases, with 4 bases separating them. The CDR3 length is 13 residues. The assay was immunoSEQ multiplex PCR, and TCRdb's table has in-frame clones only and misses some. The sample records roughly 110,000 clones, about 85% being singletons. The chain couples TRBV4-3 to TRBJ1-3; D is uncertain. This sequence was found in an adult in good health. Sequenced here: peripheral blood, sampled on day 0 of AZD1222 vaccination. CDR3 nucleotides: TGCGCCAGCAGCCAAGATTTGGGAAACACCATATATTTT. It codes for CASSQDLGNTIYF.